This TCR beta chain comes out of a study of T cell changes during pregnancy in multiple sclerosis. This clone has a single count. The data were produced by immunoSEQ multiplex PCR, yet TCRdb's version contains in-frame clones alone and is incomplete. This table has about 71,000 clones, roughly 92% appearing once. This CDR3 spans 17 amino acids. The specimen comprised peripheral blood, sampled in the third trimester of pregnancy. The receptor was isolated from a female donor with multiple sclerosis, enrolled in a pregnancy study. The chain links TRBV21-1 to TRBJ2-6; the table's D call of TRBD1 was not tested on the DNA. TRBV21-1 is listed as a pseudogene. The CDR3 DNA is TGTGCCAGCAGCAGACAGGGGGTGACGGCTGGGGCCAACGTCCTGACTTTC. Protein: CASSRQGVTAGANVLTF.